The TCR beta chain under discussion was sequenced for a study of cytomegalovirus exposure and HLA in healthy donors. Study-wide findings and caveats: Common viral pathogens seemed, in a later analysis, to connect with several of the most significant clusters.

Samples came from healthy bone marrow donors. Vbeta (60) and Jbeta (13) primers were used in the PCR. The data were produced by immunoSEQ multiplex PCR, yet TCRdb's version contains in-frame clones alone and is incomplete. The sample includes under 200,000 clones, roughly 75% seen only once; the top ten take over 1.1%. In its sample, this clone was seen a few times. Its specificity is unknown. The receptor was isolated from a man aged 18 to 29 in good health and CMV-seronegative. Sequencing was performed on PBMCs.

The CDR3 nucleotides are TGTGCCAGCAGCCCAACCGGGACAGGGTGTGAAGCTTTCTTT. Its translation is CASSPTGTGCEAFF. The rearrangement links TRBV7-2 to TRBJ1-1; 9 nucleotides match TRBD1. V shed 5 bases and J 7 bases; nucleotides not matched to a gene: 8. Per the germline V gene, CDR1 is SGHTA and CDR2 is FQGNSA. This CDR3 has 14 amino acids.